The 25 T cell receptor beta chains below all came from one sample that was sequenced in a study of blood T cell repertoires in COVID-19. Sequenced by immunoSEQ multiplex PCR; TCRdb stores in-frame clones only, minus some. The sample consists of roughly 230,000 clones, 80% to 85% of them appearing once. Sequencing was done on a sample of peripheral blood. The receptors shown here come from a man between 50 and 59 years old with active or convalescent COVID-19.

The chain recombines TRBV7-2 with TRBJ1-2; no clear D. This CDR3 is 15 amino acids long. Trimming shortened V by 5 bases and J by 6 bases, and 19 bases separated the two germline ends. Germline CDR1 SGHTA, CDR2 FQGNSA. The CDR3 is CASSPLVLAANGYTF. CDR3 DNA: TGTGCCAGCAGCCCCCTCGTCCTAGCGGCTAATGGCTACACCTTC.

The rearrangement links TRBV6-6 to TRBJ1-2, with a possible D match to TRBD1 (5 bases). Between the trimmed V and J ends, which lost 0 bases and 7 bases, there was a span of 15 bases. The CDR3 is made up of 15 amino acids. CDR1 is MNHNY and CDR2 is SVGAGI in the germline V gene (reference sequence). CDR3 bases: TGTGCCAGCAGTTACTCGATTCGCAGGGAATCTGGCTACACCTTC. Translated: CASSYSIRRESGYTF.

This rearrangement joins TRBV5-1 to TRBJ1-2; D may be TRBD1 (6 bases). Germline CDR1 reads SGHRS; CDR2 reads YFSETQ. Trimming shortened V by 0 bases and J by 11 bases, and 11 bases separated the two germline ends. The CDR3 is made up of 12 amino acids. The CDR3 sequence: CASSLGDMRYTF. The CDR3 DNA follows: TGCGCCAGCAGCTTGGGGGACATGAGGTACACCTTC.

The DNA of the CDR3 is TGTGCCAGCAGCTTTGGAGAGGAATATAGCAATCAGCCCCAGCATTTT. This codes for CASSFGEEYSNQPQHF. The chain uses TRBV13 and TRBJ1-5; D call uncertain. This CDR3 has 16 residues. Germline CDR1 and CDR2: PRHDT and FYEKMQ (reference sequence). Trimming took off 3 bases at V and 0 bases at J, with 12 bases between the two ends.

The chain has TRBV29-1 and TRBJ2-3; a weak D match, TRBD2 (6 bases). CDR3 length: 14 amino acids. Germline lookup yields CDR1 SQVTM and CDR2 ANQGSEA. Deletions cut 8 bases from V and 0 bases from J, with 15 bases between. CDR3 amino acids: CSTTGRSSTDTQYF. The CDR3 DNA is TGCAGCACTACCGGGAGATCTAGCACAGATACGCAGTATTTT.

The chain joins TRBV7-8 to TRBJ1-1; D may be TRBD1 (5 bases). The germline CDR1 and CDR2 sequences are SGHVS and FQNEAQ. Trimming cost V 5 bases and J 4 bases, with 11 bases left between them. This CDR3 contains 13 residues. CDR3 bases: TGTGCCAGCAGCCCTCGACAGAGCACTGAAGCTTTCTTT. Its translation: CASSPRQSTEAFF.

The V gene is TRBV6-6, the J gene TRBJ1-6; no clear D gene. Germline V gives CDR1 MNHNY, CDR2 SVGAGI (reference sequence). V was cut by 7 bases and J by 5 bases, with 12 bases left in between. CDR3 length: 14 amino acids. The CDR3, as DNA: TGTGCCAGCACCCAGACGGGAAATAATTCACCCCTCCACTTT. Translation: CASTQTGNNSPLHF.

V is TRBV28 and J is TRBJ1-1; 8 nucleotides match TRBD1. CDR3 length: 14 amino acids. CDR1 is MDHEN and CDR2 is SYDVKM in the germline V gene. V lost 5 bases to trimming and J lost 6 bases; unmatched junction nucleotides: 8. As DNA, the CDR3 is TGTGCCAGCAGTCCAACAGGGGGTCGGGCTGAAGCTTTCTTT. Residues: CASSPTGGRAEAFF.

The chain carries TRBV24-1 and TRBJ2-1; perhaps TRBD1 as D (5 bases). Trimming removed 6 bases from V and 6 bases from J, with 11 bases in between. CDR1 is KGHDR, CDR2 SFDVKD, per germline. CDR3 length: 13 residues. The CDR3 DNA is TGTGCCACCAGTACAGGTTGGCTCAATGAGCAGTTCTTC. Amino acid sequence: CATSTGWLNEQFF.

J is TRBJ1-2 and V is TRBV6-5; TRBD1 matches at 8 bases. With V trimmed by 6 bases and J by 6 bases, 6 bases remained unmatched. The CDR3 is 13 amino acids. Germline V gene data show CDR1 as MNHEY and CDR2 as SVGAGI. CDR3 coding DNA: TGTGCCAGCAGCTATCGACAGGGGAATGGCTACACCTTC. It is translated as CASSYRQGNGYTF.

The chain carries TRBV5-5 and TRBJ1-1; 7 bases map to TRBD1. The V and J ends lost 3 bases and 0 bases, in that order; junction bases with no gene match: 11. Germline V lookup: CDR1 SGHKS, CDR2 YYEKEE (reference sequence). This CDR3 spans 17 amino acids. The CDR3 sequence: CASSSSTGTALNTEAFF. CDR3 sequence (DNA): TGTGCCAGCAGCTCCTCAACCGGGACAGCCCTGAACACTGAAGCTTTCTTT.

The chain combines TRBV5-1 with TRBJ1-2, with 9 bases aligning to TRBD1. This CDR3 spans 14 amino acids. Germline loops: CDR1 SGHRS, CDR2 YFSETQ. Trimming cost V 4 bases and J 4 bases; bases outside gene matches: 5. The CDR3 nucleotides read TGCGCCAGCAGCACGTCGGGACAGGGCTATGGCTACACCTTC. It encodes CASSTSGQGYGYTF.

J is TRBJ2-5 and V is TRBV19; 7 bases agree with TRBD1. Germline V gene sequence: CDR1 LNHDA, CDR2 SQIVND (reference sequence). CDR3 length: 14 amino acids. V was pared by 5 bases and J by 1 base, with 4 bases of the junction left unmatched. CDR3 sequence reads: CASSHGDSQETQYF. In DNA form, the CDR3 reads TGTGCCAGTAGTCACGGGGACAGCCAAGAGACCCAGTACTTC.

This sequence joins TRBV7-2 and TRBJ1-6; D call uncertain. V lost 1 base, J lost 9 bases, and 13 bases lay in between. This CDR3 contains 15 residues. Looked up from germline, CDR1 is SGHTA and CDR2 is FQGNSA. For the CDR3, the DNA is TGTGCCAGCAGCTTAGGAGCAGGCTCTGGTTCACCCCTCCACTTT. Encoded protein: CASSLGAGSGSPLHF. Full variable domain (missing parts from reference TRBV7-2 and TRBJ1-6): GAGVSQSPSNKVTEKGKDVELRCDPISGHTALYWYRQSLGQGLEFLIYFQGNSAPDKSGLPSDRFSAERTGGSVSTLTIQRTQQEDSAVYLCASSLGAGSGSPLHFGNGTRLTVT.

This chain uses TRBV28 with TRBJ1-5; possible D gene TRBD1, 6 bases. The CDR3 totals 16 residues. V dropped 6 bases and J dropped 2 bases, with 17 bases sitting between them. Germline V lookup: CDR1 MDHEN, CDR2 SYDVKM. The CDR3 sequence: CASRLRDIGGNQPQHF. The DNA of the CDR3 is TGTGCCAGCAGGCTCCGGGACATTGGGGGCAATCAGCCCCAGCATTTT.

In its sample, this clone was seen once. The chain carries TRBV9 and TRBJ1-1, with a possible D match to TRBD1 (6 bases). V was clipped by 3 bases and J by 0 bases, with 24 bases between them. Germline CDR1 reads SGDLS; CDR2 reads YYNGEE. CDR3 length: 19 residues. This CDR3 reads CASSGPTRQGGGMNTEAFF. The CDR3 DNA follows: TGTGCCAGCAGCGGCCCGACCCGTCAGGGAGGGGGGATGAACACTGAAGCTTTCTTT.

The V and J genes are TRBV6-6 and TRBJ2-7; the D gene is possibly TRBD1 (5 bases). Per germline, CDR1 MNHNY and CDR2 SVGAGI (reference sequence). The CDR3 has 13 residues. The V gene lost 8 bases and the J gene lost 3 bases, with 14 bases spanning the gap. The CDR3 region has the DNA TGTGCCAGCGGGGAAACAGGCTTCTACGAGCAGTACTTC. Translated, it gives CASGETGFYEQYF.

The V gene is TRBV6-6, the J gene TRBJ1-2, with 7 nucleotides matching TRBD1. The V gene's germline CDR1 is MNHNY and CDR2 SVGAGI (reference sequence). This CDR3 spans 13 amino acids. V dropped 6 bases and J dropped 7; count of bases not matched to a gene: 8. The CDR3 bases are TGTGCCAGCAGGGACCAGGGGGGCGTTGGCTACACCTTC. Translating it yields CASRDQGGVGYTF.

The rearrangement joins TRBV9 to TRBJ2-3, with TRBD1 as a possible D gene (6 bases). V lost 4 bases to trimming and J lost 2 bases, with 11 bases between them. CDR1 and CDR2 from the germline V gene are SGDLS and YYNGEE. The CDR3 extends over 14 amino acids. The CDR3 nucleotides are TGTGCCAGCAGCCCTGGACAGTCCACAGATACGCAGTATTTT. This codes for CASSPGQSTDTQYF. The complete variable domain, with remaining parts taken from reference TRBV9 and TRBJ2-3, reads DSGVTQTPKHLITATGQRVTLRCSPRSGDLSVYWYQQSLDQGLQFLIQYYNGEERAKGNILERFSAQQFPDLHSELNLSSLELGDSALYFCASSPGQSTDTQYFGPGTRLTVL.

V usage is TRBV5-1 and J usage is TRBJ1-3; D is undetermined. Germline V gene data show CDR1 as SGHRS and CDR2 as YFSETQ. The CDR3 sequence is 13 residues long. Trimming cost V 3 bases and J 0 bases, with 4 bases left between them. The CDR3: CASSSDSGNTIYF. CDR3 DNA: TGCGCCAGCAGCTCAGACTCTGGAAACACCATATATTTT.

The V and J genes are TRBV11-2 and TRBJ1-1; D ambiguous. V dropped 1 base and J dropped 1 base, with 7 bases sitting between them. CDR1 and CDR2 (germline): SGHAT, FQNNGV. CDR3 size: 14 residues. The CDR3 loop is CASSLGSTNTEAFF. As DNA, the CDR3 is TGTGCCAGCAGCTTAGGGAGCACGAACACTGAAGCTTTCTTT.

The chain employs TRBV2 and TRBJ1-2; 9 nucleotides line up with TRBD1. The CDR3 is 15 residues long. V shed 0 bases and J 4 bases; nucleotides not matched to a gene: 3. Germline lookup yields CDR1 SNHLY and CDR2 FYNNEI. DNA of the CDR3: TGTGCCAGCAGTGAAGCGGACAGGGGAGGCTATGGCTACACCTTC. The encoded protein is CASSEADRGGYGYTF.

The V and J genes are TRBV9 and TRBJ2-5; 8 positions agree with TRBD1. The germline CDR1 and CDR2 sequences are SGDLS and YYNGEE. V shed 4 bases and J 5 bases; nucleotides not matched to a gene: 7. The CDR3 loop spans 14 amino acids. For the CDR3, the DNA is TGTGCCAGCAGCCCGGCAGGGGGCGTGGAGACCCAGTACTTC. It encodes CASSPAGGVETQYF. Filled out from reference TRBV9 and TRBJ2-5, the complete variable domain reads DSGVTQTPKHLITATGQRVTLRCSPRSGDLSVYWYQQSLDQGLQFLIQYYNGEERAKGNILERFSAQQFPDLHSELNLSSLELGDSALYFCASSPAGGVETQYFGPGTRLLVL.

This clone was recorded once. The CDR3 loop is CASSRLAGGVGTDTQYF. Written as DNA, the CDR3 is TGTGCCAGCAGCAGACTAGCGGGGGGGGTGGGCACAGATACGCAGTATTTT. J is TRBJ2-3 and V is TRBV11-3; the match to TRBD2 covers 14 bases. J was trimmed by 1 base and V by 5 bases; bases with no gene match: 5. Germline CDR1 and CDR2: SGHNT and YENEEA. CDR3 length: 17 residues.

This clone was recorded once. The J gene is TRBJ1-2, the V gene TRBV7-9, with D possibly being TRBD1 (6 bases). The CDR3 has 15 residues. The V end was cut by 3 bases, the J end by 1 base, with 12 bases between. From germline, CDR1 is SEHNR and CDR2 FQNEAQ (reference sequence). The CDR3 protein is CASSFTGTSNYGYTF. The CDR3 DNA sequence: TGTGCCAGCAGCTTCACCGGGACAAGTAACTATGGCTACACCTTC.